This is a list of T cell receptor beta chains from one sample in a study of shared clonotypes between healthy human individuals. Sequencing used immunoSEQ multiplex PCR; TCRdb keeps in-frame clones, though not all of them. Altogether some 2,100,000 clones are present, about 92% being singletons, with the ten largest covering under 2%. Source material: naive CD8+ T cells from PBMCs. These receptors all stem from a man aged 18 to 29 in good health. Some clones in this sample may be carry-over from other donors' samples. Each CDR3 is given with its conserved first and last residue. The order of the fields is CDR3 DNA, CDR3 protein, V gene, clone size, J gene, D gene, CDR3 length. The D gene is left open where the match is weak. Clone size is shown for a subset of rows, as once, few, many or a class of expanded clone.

cdr3_nt: TGTGCCAGCAGCTTAGCGACGAACACCGGGGAGCTGTTTTTT
cdr3_aa: CASSLATNTGELFF
v_call: TRBV7-6
clone_size: NA
j_call: TRBJ2-2
d_call: NA
cdr3_length: 14

cdr3_nt: TGTGCCATCAGTGATAGGGCCGGGGACCAGCCCCAGCATTTT
cdr3_aa: CAISDRAGDQPQHF
v_call: TRBV10-3
clone_size: NA
j_call: TRBJ1-5
d_call: NA
cdr3_length: 14

cdr3_nt: TGTGCCAGTAGTATGGCTAGCGGGATCTGGGAGCAGTACTTC
cdr3_aa: CASSMASGIWEQYF
v_call: TRBV19
clone_size: NA
j_call: TRBJ2-7
d_call: TRBD2
cdr3_length: 14

cdr3_nt: TGTGCCAGCCAATGGGACGGGGGAAGCTCCTACGAGCAGTACTTC
cdr3_aa: CASQWDGGSSYEQYF
v_call: TRBV6-5
clone_size: NA
j_call: TRBJ2-7
d_call: NA
cdr3_length: 15

cdr3_nt: TGCGCCAGCTCCGGGGTAAATCAGCCCCAGCATTTT
cdr3_aa: CASSGVNQPQHF
v_call: TRBV10-2
clone_size: NA
j_call: TRBJ1-5
d_call: NA
cdr3_length: 12

cdr3_nt: TGTGCCAGCAGCCAAGATCACGGGACGGAAAGCGGGAGATACAATGAGCAGTTCTTC
cdr3_aa: CASSQDHGTESGRYNEQFF
v_call: TRBV4-2
clone_size: NA
j_call: TRBJ2-1
d_call: TRBD2
cdr3_length: 19

cdr3_nt: TGTGCCAGCAGTTCGGAGGACGGACTGAACACTGAAGCTTTCTTT
cdr3_aa: CASSSEDGLNTEAFF
v_call: TRBV28
clone_size: NA
j_call: TRBJ1-1
d_call: NA
cdr3_length: 15

cdr3_nt: TGTGCCATCAGTACCAAAGGGACAGGGAGCTGGACCCAGTACTTC
cdr3_aa: CAISTKGTGSWTQYF
v_call: TRBV10-3
clone_size: NA
j_call: TRBJ2-5
d_call: TRBD1
cdr3_length: 15

cdr3_nt: TGTGCCAGCAGCGACATCGCCGCGGCCGATACGCAGTATTTT
cdr3_aa: CASSDIAAADTQYF
v_call: TRBV6-6
clone_size: NA
j_call: TRBJ2-3
d_call: NA
cdr3_length: 14

cdr3_nt: TGTGCCAGCAGTCGTCCCAGAGAAAACACTGAAGCTTTCTTT
cdr3_aa: CASSRPRENTEAFF
v_call: TRBV2
clone_size: NA
j_call: TRBJ1-1
d_call: NA
cdr3_length: 14

cdr3_nt: TGTGCCAGCAGGCGGGGAGGCGACGAGCAGTACTTC
cdr3_aa: CASRRGGDEQYF
v_call: TRBV6-5
clone_size: NA
j_call: TRBJ2-7
d_call: NA
cdr3_length: 12

cdr3_nt: TGTGCCAGCAGCTACGACAGGAACCCCTACGAGCAGTACTTC
cdr3_aa: CASSYDRNPYEQYF
v_call: TRBV13
clone_size: once
j_call: TRBJ2-7
d_call: NA
cdr3_length: 14

cdr3_nt: TGCGCCAGCAGTGAGTCTAGAACCGGGACAGACTATGGCTACACCTTC
cdr3_aa: CASSESRTGTDYGYTF
v_call: TRBV10-2
clone_size: NA
j_call: TRBJ1-2
d_call: TRBD1
cdr3_length: 16

cdr3_nt: TGCGCCAGCAGCTGGGGCATGGGGCTCGGGACAGATACGCAGTATTTT
cdr3_aa: CASSWGMGLGTDTQYF
v_call: TRBV5-1
clone_size: NA
j_call: TRBJ2-3
d_call: NA
cdr3_length: 16

cdr3_nt: TGCAGCGTTGAATCCCCGTATGGTGGGGGGGGTGGTTCCTACGAGCAGTACTTC
cdr3_aa: CSVESPYGGGGGSYEQYF
v_call: TRBV29-1
clone_size: NA
j_call: TRBJ2-7
d_call: TRBD2
cdr3_length: 18

cdr3_nt: TGTGCCAGCAGTTTGGGGCAGACCTACGAGCAGTACTTC
cdr3_aa: CASSLGQTYEQYF
v_call: TRBV27
clone_size: NA
j_call: TRBJ2-7
d_call: NA
cdr3_length: 13

cdr3_nt: TGTGCCAGCAGCGTTAGTGTAGGGCATGAAAAACTGTTTTTT
cdr3_aa: CASSVSVGHEKLFF
v_call: TRBV9
clone_size: once
j_call: TRBJ1-4
d_call: NA
cdr3_length: 14

cdr3_nt: TGTGCCAGCAGTTTTAGGGGGCGCAATCAGCCCCAGCATTTT
cdr3_aa: CASSFRGRNQPQHF
v_call: TRBV27
clone_size: few
j_call: TRBJ1-5
d_call: TRBD1
cdr3_length: 14

cdr3_nt: TGTGCCAGCTCAGCCGTTGGGACAGATGAAGCTTTCTTT
cdr3_aa: CASSAVGTDEAFF
v_call: TRBV18
clone_size: NA
j_call: TRBJ1-1
d_call: TRBD1
cdr3_length: 13

cdr3_nt: TGTGCCAGCAGCTTAGGGAGGGCCAGTGAGCAGTTCTTC
cdr3_aa: CASSLGRASEQFF
v_call: TRBV7-8
clone_size: NA
j_call: TRBJ2-1
d_call: NA
cdr3_length: 13

cdr3_nt: TGTGCCAGCAGCACACTCGGGACAGGGGTTAGGAATGAGCAGTTCTTC
cdr3_aa: CASSTLGTGVRNEQFF
v_call: TRBV9
clone_size: NA
j_call: TRBJ2-1
d_call: TRBD1
cdr3_length: 16

cdr3_nt: TGTGCCAGTAGTATAGCCGGGCAGCTCGAGCAGTACTTC
cdr3_aa: CASSIAGQLEQYF
v_call: TRBV19
clone_size: NA
j_call: TRBJ2-7
d_call: NA
cdr3_length: 13

cdr3_nt: TGCGCCAGCAGCCGAGGAGACGGGAATGACACAGATACGCAGTATTTT
cdr3_aa: CASSRGDGNDTDTQYF
v_call: TRBV4-1
clone_size: NA
j_call: TRBJ2-3
d_call: NA
cdr3_length: 16

cdr3_nt: TGTGCCAGCAGTTTGGGTCAGGGGAGTCAGCCCCAGCATTTT
cdr3_aa: CASSLGQGSQPQHF
v_call: TRBV27
clone_size: NA
j_call: TRBJ1-5
d_call: NA
cdr3_length: 14

cdr3_nt: TGTGCCAGCAGTTTATCGCAGGCAGCCTACAATGAGCAGTTCTTC
cdr3_aa: CASSLSQAAYNEQFF
v_call: TRBV27
clone_size: NA
j_call: TRBJ2-1
d_call: NA
cdr3_length: 15

cdr3_nt: TGTGCCAGCAGCGCGTCTGGGGCCAACGTCCTGACTTTC
cdr3_aa: CASSASGANVLTF
v_call: TRBV6-5
clone_size: NA
j_call: TRBJ2-6
d_call: NA
cdr3_length: 13

cdr3_nt: TGCGCCAGCAGCCCGGACAGGGGCACTGAAGCTTTCTTT
cdr3_aa: CASSPDRGTEAFF
v_call: TRBV5-1
clone_size: few
j_call: TRBJ1-1
d_call: TRBD1
cdr3_length: 13

cdr3_nt: TGTGCCAGCAGTCCCGGGACCCCGATTTATGGCTACACCTTC
cdr3_aa: CASSPGTPIYGYTF
v_call: TRBV6-6
clone_size: few
j_call: TRBJ1-2
d_call: NA
cdr3_length: 14

cdr3_nt: TGTGCCAGTAGCGGGAGTAGCTACAATGAGCAGTTCTTC
cdr3_aa: CASSGSSYNEQFF
v_call: TRBV27
clone_size: NA
j_call: TRBJ2-1
d_call: TRBD2
cdr3_length: 13

cdr3_nt: TGCGCCAGCAGCCGATCGGCGGGGTACAATGAGCAGTTCTTC
cdr3_aa: CASSRSAGYNEQFF
v_call: TRBV4-1
clone_size: NA
j_call: TRBJ2-1
d_call: NA
cdr3_length: 14

cdr3_nt: TGCGCCAGCAGCCAAGAAGGAAACAGGGGCGAGACCGGGGAGCTGTTTTTT
cdr3_aa: CASSQEGNRGETGELFF
v_call: TRBV4-3
clone_size: once
j_call: TRBJ2-2
d_call: TRBD1
cdr3_length: 17

cdr3_nt: TGTGCCAGCAGTGAAGATCCTGGAACCGGGGAGCTGTTTTTT
cdr3_aa: CASSEDPGTGELFF
v_call: TRBV6-1
clone_size: NA
j_call: TRBJ2-2
d_call: NA
cdr3_length: 14

cdr3_nt: TGCGCCAGCACGACCCGGGACTCTTATGAGCAGTTCTTC
cdr3_aa: CASTTRDSYEQFF
v_call: TRBV10-1
clone_size: NA
j_call: TRBJ2-1
d_call: NA
cdr3_length: 13

cdr3_nt: TGCGCCAGCAGCGTAAGATCGGGGGCCCCCACAGATACGCAGTATTTT
cdr3_aa: CASSVRSGAPTDTQYF
v_call: TRBV4-3
clone_size: NA
j_call: TRBJ2-3
d_call: NA
cdr3_length: 16

cdr3_nt: TGTGCCAGCTCGGGGGCCTGGATCGAGACCCAGTACTTC
cdr3_aa: CASSGAWIETQYF
v_call: TRBV6-5
clone_size: NA
j_call: TRBJ2-5
d_call: NA
cdr3_length: 13

cdr3_nt: TGCGCCAGCAGCCTTACAAAGGGTACGCAGTATTTT
cdr3_aa: CASSLTKGTQYF
v_call: TRBV4-3
clone_size: NA
j_call: TRBJ2-3
d_call: NA
cdr3_length: 12

cdr3_nt: TGTGCTACAGCAAATACCTACGAGCAGTACTTC
cdr3_aa: CATANTYEQYF
v_call: TRBV5-4
clone_size: NA
j_call: TRBJ2-7
d_call: NA
cdr3_length: 11

cdr3_nt: TGCAGCGTTGTTTCCGCGCGAAGCGAGCAGTACTTC
cdr3_aa: CSVVSARSEQYF
v_call: TRBV29-1
clone_size: NA
j_call: TRBJ2-7
d_call: NA
cdr3_length: 12

cdr3_nt: TGTGCCAGCTCACCCTACCGGGAAGCTGCTGAAGCTTTCTTT
cdr3_aa: CASSPYREAAEAFF
v_call: TRBV18
clone_size: NA
j_call: TRBJ1-1
d_call: NA
cdr3_length: 14

cdr3_nt: TGTGCCAGCAGTTTAGCCCTTGCAGGGGGCTCCTACAATGAGCAGTTCTTC
cdr3_aa: CASSLALAGGSYNEQFF
v_call: TRBV27
clone_size: NA
j_call: TRBJ2-1
d_call: TRBD1
cdr3_length: 17

cdr3_nt: TGTGCCAGCAGCAAAGTGGGCAGGGGGGAGGTCACAACTAATGAAAAACTGTTTTTT
cdr3_aa: CASSKVGRGEVTTNEKLFF
v_call: TRBV21-1
clone_size: NA
j_call: TRBJ1-4
d_call: NA
cdr3_length: 19

cdr3_nt: TGTGCCAGCAGTTTTGGAGTGCCGGCTGGCTACACCTTC
cdr3_aa: CASSFGVPAGYTF
v_call: TRBV28
clone_size: NA
j_call: TRBJ1-2
d_call: NA
cdr3_length: 13

cdr3_nt: TGTGCCAGCAGCTTCCGGGACGGCTCCTACGAGCAGTACTTC
cdr3_aa: CASSFRDGSYEQYF
v_call: TRBV9
clone_size: NA
j_call: TRBJ2-7
d_call: NA
cdr3_length: 14

cdr3_nt: TGTGCCAGTAGTACCTGGGACAGGGTGGCCAACGAGCAGTACTTC
cdr3_aa: CASSTWDRVANEQYF
v_call: TRBV19
clone_size: NA
j_call: TRBJ2-7
d_call: TRBD1
cdr3_length: 15

cdr3_nt: TGTGCCAGCAGTTTGGGGCCCGCCCAGTACTTC
cdr3_aa: CASSLGPAQYF
v_call: TRBV27
clone_size: once
j_call: TRBJ2-5
d_call: NA
cdr3_length: 11

cdr3_nt: TGTGCCAGCAGCTTAGTAGTATCGGGGTACTACGAGCAGTACTTC
cdr3_aa: CASSLVVSGYYEQYF
v_call: TRBV7-9
clone_size: few
j_call: TRBJ2-7
d_call: NA
cdr3_length: 15

cdr3_nt: TGCAGCGTTGATGAACCGGGGGGGACTAGCCCCTACAATGAGCAGTTCTTC
cdr3_aa: CSVDEPGGTSPYNEQFF
v_call: TRBV29-1
clone_size: NA
j_call: TRBJ2-1
d_call: TRBD2
cdr3_length: 17

cdr3_nt: TGTGCCAGCAGCGAAAGTCCACTGACCTACGAGCAGTACTTC
cdr3_aa: CASSESPLTYEQYF
v_call: TRBV7-2
clone_size: NA
j_call: TRBJ2-7
d_call: NA
cdr3_length: 14

cdr3_nt: TGTGCCAGCTCACCACTGACCACGGACTCCCTCTATGGCTACACCTTC
cdr3_aa: CASSPLTTDSLYGYTF
v_call: TRBV18
clone_size: NA
j_call: TRBJ1-2
d_call: NA
cdr3_length: 16

cdr3_nt: TGCGCCAGCAGCAGGTCCGGGGATGGCTACACCTTC
cdr3_aa: CASSRSGDGYTF
v_call: TRBV4-1
clone_size: NA
j_call: TRBJ1-2
d_call: NA
cdr3_length: 12

cdr3_nt: TGTGCCAGTAGTATAACGGGACTCTACGAGCAGTACTTC
cdr3_aa: CASSITGLYEQYF
v_call: TRBV19
clone_size: NA
j_call: TRBJ2-7
d_call: NA
cdr3_length: 13